The present TCR beta chain was sequenced within a study of shared clonotypes between healthy human individuals. In regard to this clone: Antigen specificity is unknown.

Study-wide findings and caveats: Approximately 5.1% was the fraction of naive CD4 clonotypes found shared across four donors.

Per the authors' pipeline: Filtering differed for immunoSEQ, which gave only junction sequences without quality scores. This table comes from immunoSEQ multiplex PCR, and its TCRdb copy is limited to in-frame clones, with some not included. That table supplies the V and J calls and clone size; D and trimming were determined from the DNA. The sample has millions of clones, more than 85% seen once; the top ten hold approximately 0.4%. The CDR3 sequence is 15 residues long. Per the germline V gene, CDR1 is SGHRS and CDR2 is YFSETQ. The J segment lost 7 bases and the V segment lost 2 bases, leaving 7 bases of the junction unmatched.

Material: naive CD4+ T cells from PBMCs. Subset noted: CD45RA+ positively selected. This clonotype was sampled from a man between 18 and 29 years old in good health. Some clones in this sample may be carry-over from other donors' samples. This chain connects TRBV5-1 to TRBJ2-1; the match to TRBD2 covers 9 bases. CDR3 nucleotide sequence: TGCGCCAGCAGCTTAACTAGCGGGCTAGGGAATGAGCAGTTCTTC. Residues: CASSLTSGLGNEQFF.